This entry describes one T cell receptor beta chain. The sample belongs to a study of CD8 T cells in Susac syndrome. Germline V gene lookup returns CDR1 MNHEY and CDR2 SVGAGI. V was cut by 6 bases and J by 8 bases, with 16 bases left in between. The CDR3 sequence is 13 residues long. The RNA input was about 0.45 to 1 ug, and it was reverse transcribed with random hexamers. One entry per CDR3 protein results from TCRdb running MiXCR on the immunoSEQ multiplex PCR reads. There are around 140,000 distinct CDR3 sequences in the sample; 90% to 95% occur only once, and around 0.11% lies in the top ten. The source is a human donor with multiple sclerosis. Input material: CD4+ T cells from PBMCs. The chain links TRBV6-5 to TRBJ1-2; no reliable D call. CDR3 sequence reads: CASRESIASGYTF. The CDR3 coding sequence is TGTGCCAGCAGGGAATCAATCGCATCAGGCTACACCTTC.